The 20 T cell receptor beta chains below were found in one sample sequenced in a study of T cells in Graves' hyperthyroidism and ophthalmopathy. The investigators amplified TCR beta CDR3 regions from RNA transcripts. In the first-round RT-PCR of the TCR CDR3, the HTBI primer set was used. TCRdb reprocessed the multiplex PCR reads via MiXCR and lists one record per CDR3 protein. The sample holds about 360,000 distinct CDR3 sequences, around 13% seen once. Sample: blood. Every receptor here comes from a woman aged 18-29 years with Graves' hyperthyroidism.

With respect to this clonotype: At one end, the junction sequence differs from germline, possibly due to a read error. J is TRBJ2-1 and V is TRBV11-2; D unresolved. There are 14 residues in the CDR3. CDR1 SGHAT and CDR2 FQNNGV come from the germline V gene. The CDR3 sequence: CAGSPTSSRGEQFF. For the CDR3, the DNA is TGTGCCGGCAGCCCTACGAGCTCCCGTGGTGAGCAGTTCTTC. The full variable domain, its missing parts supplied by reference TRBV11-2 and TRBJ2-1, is EAGVAQSPRYKIIEKRQSVAFWCNPISGHATLYWYQQILGQGPKLLIQFQNNGVVDDSQLPKDRFSAERLKGVDSTLKIQPAKLEDSAVYLCAGSPTSSRGEQFFGPGTRLTVL.

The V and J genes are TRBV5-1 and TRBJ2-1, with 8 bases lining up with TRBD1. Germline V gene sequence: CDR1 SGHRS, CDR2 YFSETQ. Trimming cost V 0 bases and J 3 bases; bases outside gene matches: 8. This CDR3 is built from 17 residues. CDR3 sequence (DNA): TGCGCCAGCAGCTTGGAACCGACAGGGGCCCTCTACAATGAGCAGTTCTTC. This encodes CASSLEPTGALYNEQFF.

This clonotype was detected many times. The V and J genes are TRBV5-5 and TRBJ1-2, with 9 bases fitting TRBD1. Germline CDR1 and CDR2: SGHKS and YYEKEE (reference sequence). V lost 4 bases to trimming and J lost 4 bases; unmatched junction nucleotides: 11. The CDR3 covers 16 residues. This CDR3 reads CASSPVIGTGLYGYTF. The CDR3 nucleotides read TGTGCCAGCAGCCCGGTCATCGGGACAGGGCTCTATGGCTACACCTTC.

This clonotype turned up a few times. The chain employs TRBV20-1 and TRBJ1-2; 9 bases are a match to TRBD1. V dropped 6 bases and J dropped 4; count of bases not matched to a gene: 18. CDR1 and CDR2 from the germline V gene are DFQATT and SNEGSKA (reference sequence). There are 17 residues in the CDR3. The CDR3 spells CSARRRGWTGEVYGYTF. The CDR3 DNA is TGCAGTGCCCGAAGGAGAGGTTGGACAGGGGAGGTCTATGGCTACACCTTC.

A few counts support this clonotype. The CDR3 DNA follows: TGTGCCGAGGAACGAGGCGGGGAGCTGTTTTTT. Translation gives CAEERGGELFF. The gene calls are TRBV7-2 and TRBJ2-2; D unclear. The CDR3 consists of 11 residues. Trimming cost V 11 bases and J 7 bases, with 11 bases left between them. The germline V gene has CDR1 SGHTA and CDR2 FQGNSA.

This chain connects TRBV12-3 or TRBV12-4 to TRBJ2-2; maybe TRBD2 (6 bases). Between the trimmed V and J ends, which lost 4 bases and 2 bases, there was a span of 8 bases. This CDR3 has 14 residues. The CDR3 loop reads CASSWRGNTGELFF. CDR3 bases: TGTGCCAGCAGTTGGAGGGGTAACACCGGGGAGCTGTTTTTT.

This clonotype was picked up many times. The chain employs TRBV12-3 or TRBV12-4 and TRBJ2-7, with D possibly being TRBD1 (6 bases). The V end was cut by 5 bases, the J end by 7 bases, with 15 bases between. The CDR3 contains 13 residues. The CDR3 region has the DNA TGTGCCAGCAGTCAAGGACAGTCAAAGGAGCAGTACTTC. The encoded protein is CASSQGQSKEQYF.

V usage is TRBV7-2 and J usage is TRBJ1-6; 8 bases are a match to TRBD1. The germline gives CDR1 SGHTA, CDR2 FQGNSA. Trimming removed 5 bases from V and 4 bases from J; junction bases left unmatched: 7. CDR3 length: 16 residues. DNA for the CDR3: TGTGCCAGCAGCCCTACAGGGGGTCGGTATAATTCACCCCTCCACTTT. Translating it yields CASSPTGGRYNSPLHF.

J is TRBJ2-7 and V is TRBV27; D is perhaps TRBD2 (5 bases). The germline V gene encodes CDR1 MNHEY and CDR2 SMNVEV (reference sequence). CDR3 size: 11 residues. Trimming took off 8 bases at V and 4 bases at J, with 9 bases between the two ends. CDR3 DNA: TGTGCCAGCGGACTCGAGTACGAGCAGTACTTC. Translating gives CASGLEYEQYF.

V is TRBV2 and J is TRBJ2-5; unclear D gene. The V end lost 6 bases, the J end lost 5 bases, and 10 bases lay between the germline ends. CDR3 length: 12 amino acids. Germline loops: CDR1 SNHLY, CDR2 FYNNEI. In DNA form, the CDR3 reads TGTGCCAGCAGGAGCGATTCCGAGACCCAGTACTTC. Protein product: CASRSDSETQYF.

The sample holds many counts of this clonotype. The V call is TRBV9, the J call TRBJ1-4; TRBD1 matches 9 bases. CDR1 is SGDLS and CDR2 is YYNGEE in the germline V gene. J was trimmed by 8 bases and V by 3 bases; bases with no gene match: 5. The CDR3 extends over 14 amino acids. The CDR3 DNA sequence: TGTGCCAGCAGCGAGGACAGGGGTGAGGAAAAACTGTTTTTT. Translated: CASSEDRGEEKLFF. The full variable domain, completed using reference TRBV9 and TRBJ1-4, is DSGVTQTPKHLITATGQRVTLRCSPRSGDLSVYWYQQSLDQGLQFLIQYYNGEERAKGNILERFSAQQFPDLHSELNLSSLELGDSALYFCASSEDRGEEKLFFGSGTQLSVL.

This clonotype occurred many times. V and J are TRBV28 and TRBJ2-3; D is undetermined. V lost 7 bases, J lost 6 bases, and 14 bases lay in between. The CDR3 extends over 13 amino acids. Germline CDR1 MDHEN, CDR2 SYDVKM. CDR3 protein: CASIPRSRDTQYF. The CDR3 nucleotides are TGTGCCAGCATTCCTCGCTCTCGGGATACGCAGTATTTT.

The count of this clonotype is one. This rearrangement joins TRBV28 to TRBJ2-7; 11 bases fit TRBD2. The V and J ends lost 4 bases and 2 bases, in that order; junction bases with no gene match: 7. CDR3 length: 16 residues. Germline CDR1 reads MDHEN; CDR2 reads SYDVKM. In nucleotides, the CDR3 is TGTGCCAGCAGTTCCTTTAGCGGGGGGGCCACCTACGAGCAGTACTTC. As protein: CASSSFSGGATYEQYF.

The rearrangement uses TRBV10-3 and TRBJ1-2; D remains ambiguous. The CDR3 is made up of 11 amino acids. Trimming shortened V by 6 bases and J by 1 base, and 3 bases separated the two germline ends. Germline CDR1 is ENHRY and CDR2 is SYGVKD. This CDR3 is CAIRVNYGYTF. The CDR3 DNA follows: TGTGCCATCAGGGTTAACTATGGCTACACCTTC.

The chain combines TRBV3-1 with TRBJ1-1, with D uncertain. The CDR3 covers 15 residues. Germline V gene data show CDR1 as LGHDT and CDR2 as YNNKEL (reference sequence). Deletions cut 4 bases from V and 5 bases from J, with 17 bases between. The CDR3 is CASSPRRVEMTEAFF. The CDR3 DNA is TGTGCCAGCAGCCCACGGCGGGTTGAGATGACTGAAGCTTTCTTT.

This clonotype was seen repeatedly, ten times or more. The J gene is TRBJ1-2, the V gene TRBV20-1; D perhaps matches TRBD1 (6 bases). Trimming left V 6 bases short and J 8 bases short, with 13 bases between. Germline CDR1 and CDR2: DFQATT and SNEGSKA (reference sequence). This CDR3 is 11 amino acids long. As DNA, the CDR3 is TGCAGTGCAGAGGGGGTCGACGGCTACACCTTC. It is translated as CSAEGVDGYTF.

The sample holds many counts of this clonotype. CDR3 coding DNA: TGCAGTGCTAGTTTGATACGCGGTCAGCCCCAGCATTTT. It is translated as CSASLIRGQPQHF. The chain uses TRBV20-1 and TRBJ1-5; D not resolved. The CDR3 sequence is 13 residues long. V lost 3 bases, J lost 6 bases, and 12 bases lay in between. Germline loops: CDR1 DFQATT, CDR2 SNEGSKA (reference sequence).

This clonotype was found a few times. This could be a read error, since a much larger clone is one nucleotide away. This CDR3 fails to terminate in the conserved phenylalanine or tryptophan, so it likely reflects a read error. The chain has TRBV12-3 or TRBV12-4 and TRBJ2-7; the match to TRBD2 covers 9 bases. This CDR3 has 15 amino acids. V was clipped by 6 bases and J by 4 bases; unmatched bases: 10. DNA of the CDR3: TGTGCCAGCAGGCGGGGGGGAAATCGGAGATACGAGCAGTACCTC. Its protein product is CASRRGGNRRYEQYL.

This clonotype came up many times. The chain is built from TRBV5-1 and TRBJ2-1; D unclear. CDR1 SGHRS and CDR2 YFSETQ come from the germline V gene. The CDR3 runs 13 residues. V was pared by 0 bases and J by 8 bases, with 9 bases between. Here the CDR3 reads CASSLALGYEQFF. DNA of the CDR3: TGCGCCAGCAGCTTGGCCTTAGGGTATGAGCAGTTCTTC. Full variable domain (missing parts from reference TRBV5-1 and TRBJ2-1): KAGVTQTPRYLIKTRGQQVTLSCSPISGHRSVSWYQQTPGQGLQFLFEYFSETQRNKGNFPGRFSGRQFSNSRSEMNVSTLELGDSALYLCASSLALGYEQFFGPGTRLTVL.

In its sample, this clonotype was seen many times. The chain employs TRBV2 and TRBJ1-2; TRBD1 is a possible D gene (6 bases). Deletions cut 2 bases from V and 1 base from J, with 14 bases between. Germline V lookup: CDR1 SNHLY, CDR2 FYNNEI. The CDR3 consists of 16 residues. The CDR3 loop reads CASSELGQRSNYGYTF. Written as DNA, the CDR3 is TGTGCCAGCAGTGAATTGGGACAAAGGAGTAACTATGGCTACACCTTC.